A single sample is the source of the 21 T cell receptor beta chains below, sequenced in a study of memory CD4+ T cells and cytomegalovirus serostatus. Single viable CD3+CD4+CD8-CD45RO+ cells were sorted as the memory CD4+ T cells. Assay: immunoSEQ multiplex PCR; the TCRdb copy retains only in-frame clones and omits some. The sample contains approximately 56,000 clones, more than 75% of which appear only once. Material for sequencing was memory CD4+ T cells from blood. The source is an adult in good health and CMV-seronegative.

The genes are TRBV28 and TRBJ1-2, with D uncertain. V lost 6 bases to trimming and J lost 5 bases, with 19 bases between them. The CDR3 has 15 residues. Looked up from germline, CDR1 is MDHEN and CDR2 is SYDVKM. CDR3 loop: CASSPPLRPTYGYTF. The CDR3 nucleotides read TGTGCCAGCAGCCCTCCACTCCGGCCAACTTATGGCTACACCTTC.

The rearrangement uses TRBV30 and TRBJ1-1; D remains unclear. This CDR3 comprises 13 residues. Germline CDR1 is GTSNPN and CDR2 is SVGIG (reference sequence). Trimming pared 3 bases from V and 2 bases from J, leaving 10 bases between. The CDR3 DNA reads TGTGCCTGGAGACCTCGGCCAAACACTGAAGCTTTCTTT. It codes for CAWRPRPNTEAFF. The entire variable domain, with the rest obtained from reference TRBV30 and TRBJ1-1, is as follows: SQTIHQWPATLVQPVGSPLSLECTVEGTSNPNLYWYRQAAGRGLQLLFYSVGIGQISSEVPQNLSASRPQDRQFILSSKKLLLSDSGFYLCAWRPRPNTEAFFGQGTRLTVV.

The rearrangement links TRBV7-2 to TRBJ2-1, with 7 bases aligning to TRBD1. CDR1 and CDR2 from the germline V gene are SGHTA and FQGNSA. Germline trimming cut 5 bases from V and 4 bases from J; bases unmatched to any gene: 5. The CDR3 sequence is 14 residues long. CDR3 residues: CASSKGGLYNEQFF. CDR3 bases: TGTGCCAGCAGCAAAGGGGGCCTATACAATGAGCAGTTCTTC.

The chain employs TRBV4-3 and TRBJ2-1; possibly TRBD1 for D (6 bases). The CDR3 sequence is 15 residues long. Germline assignment: CDR1 LGHNA and CDR2 YSLEER. The germline V and J ends were trimmed by 4 bases and 0 bases, with 10 bases remaining between them. CDR3 coding DNA: TGCGCCAGCAGCCCTCAGGGGCCCTCCTACAATGAGCAGTTCTTC. Translated, it gives CASSPQGPSYNEQFF.

This clone was counted only a few times. This chain links TRBV2 with TRBJ1-1; D is ambiguous. Deletions cut 7 bases from V and 5 bases from J, with 8 bases between. The germline V gene encodes CDR1 SNHLY and CDR2 FYNNEI. CDR3 length: 11 amino acids. Here the CDR3 reads CASNLGTEAFF. CDR3 in DNA: TGTGCCAGCAATTTGGGGACTGAAGCTTTCTTT.

The rearrangement uses TRBV5-1 and TRBJ1-1; D is perhaps TRBD1 (6 bases). This CDR3 region has 14 residues. Germline values: CDR1 SGHRS, CDR2 YFSETQ. V lost 0 bases to trimming and J lost 4 bases, with 10 bases between them. For the CDR3, the DNA is TGCGCCAGCAGCTTGGGGGGGCGCGGCACTGAAGCTTTCTTT. Protein: CASSLGGRGTEAFF.

The rearrangement links TRBV10-3 to TRBJ1-3; D is unclear. This CDR3 contains 13 residues. V was cut by 10 bases and J by 7 bases, with 17 bases left in between. The germline CDR1 and CDR2 sequences are ENHRY and SYGVKD. The CDR3 region has the DNA TGTGCCACCCGGAACATAAAAGGGAACACCATATATTTT. Translating it yields CATRNIKGNTIYF.

J is TRBJ1-3 and V is TRBV28; D is ambiguous. This CDR3 has 17 amino acids. Trimming took off 2 bases at V and 0 bases at J, with 14 bases between the two ends. In germline, CDR1 is MDHEN, CDR2 SYDVKM. CDR3 residues: CASSLINWRASGNTIYF. The CDR3 nucleotides are TGTGCCAGCAGTTTAATAAACTGGAGGGCCTCTGGAAACACCATATATTTT.

In its sample, this clone was seen once. This chain joins TRBV7-2 and TRBJ1-6; D ambiguous. This CDR3 is built from 15 residues. Germline CDR1 and CDR2: SGHTA and FQGNSA. The germline V and J ends were trimmed by 1 base and 6 bases, with 10 bases remaining between them. The CDR3 DNA sequence: TGTGCCAGCAGCTTAGTTCGGGCCACTAATTCACCCCTCCACTTT. This gives the protein CASSLVRATNSPLHF.

This clone appeared a single time. V is TRBV7-2 and J is TRBJ1-2; D is ambiguous. Germline V lookup: CDR1 SGHTA, CDR2 FQGNSA. V lost 5 bases, J lost 8 bases, and 9 bases lay in between. The CDR3 is 11 residues long. The CDR3 DNA is TGTGCCAGCAGCGGACTGAGGGGCTACACCTTC. Its translation: CASSGLRGYTF.

This chain uses TRBV19 with TRBJ1-1, with D possibly being TRBD1 (5 bases). CDR3 length equals 14 residues. Trimming removed 7 bases from V and 4 bases from J, with 16 bases in between. The germline V gene has CDR1 LNHDA and CDR2 SQIVND (reference sequence). DNA for the CDR3: TGTGCCAGTATCTCTACAGGCCTTGGCACTGAAGCTTTCTTT. Translated: CASISTGLGTEAFF. The full variable domain, in which reference TRBV19 and TRBJ1-1 provide the parts outside the CDR3, is DGGITQSPKYLFRKEGQNVTLSCEQNLNHDAMYWYRQDPGQGLRLIYYSQIVNDFQKGDIAEGYSVSREKKESFPLTVTSAQKNPTAFYLCASISTGLGTEAFFGQGTRLTVV.

This clone was picked up a small number of times. The gene calls are TRBV10-2 and TRBJ1-6; D gene unclear. This CDR3 comprises 12 residues. The germline gives CDR1 WSHSY, CDR2 SAAADI. V was shortened by 8 bases and J by 0 bases, with 2 bases between the two germline ends. The CDR3 loop reads CASGSYNSPLHF. The CDR3 nucleotides read TGCGCCAGCGGCTCCTATAATTCACCCCTCCACTTT.

V and J are TRBV10-3 and TRBJ1-5, with 10 positions matching TRBD1. The junction had 0 bases not matched to a gene; V was cut back by 4 bases and J by 3 bases. The CDR3 loop spans 14 amino acids. The germline gives CDR1 ENHRY, CDR2 SYGVKD. DNA of the CDR3: TGTGCCATCAGTGGACAGGGGGCCAATCAGCCCCAGCATTTT. Amino acid sequence: CAISGQGANQPQHF.

The genes are TRBV6-5 and TRBJ1-1, with a possible D match to TRBD1 (6 bases). The V end lost 6 bases, the J end lost 4 bases, and 12 bases lay between the germline ends. Germline CDR1 and CDR2: MNHEY and SVGAGI. This CDR3 is built from 13 residues. CDR3 sequence (DNA): TGTGCCAGCAGATCAGACAGGATCACTGAAGCTTTCTTT. It is translated as CASRSDRITEAFF.

The chain carries TRBV9 and TRBJ2-3; 7 bases agree with TRBD2. The CDR3 spans 15 residues. Germline V gene lookup returns CDR1 SGDLS and CDR2 YYNGEE. Trimming took 4 bases from V and 6 from J; bases not matched to a gene: 11. DNA for the CDR3: TGTGCCAGCAGCCCTACTAGCGTGGGGAGGGATACGCAGTATTTT. Residues: CASSPTSVGRDTQYF.

As to this clone: Additional DNA sequences in this sample encode the identical CDR3. The rearrangement links TRBV7-2 to TRBJ2-1; TRBD2 matches 9 bases. Trimming at V came to 1 base and at J to 4 bases, leaving 2 bases not matched to a gene. The V gene's germline CDR1 is SGHTA and CDR2 FQGNSA. The CDR3 is 15 amino acids. The CDR3 DNA reads TGTGCCAGCAGCTTAGAGCGGGGGGAGTACAATGAGCAGTTCTTC. Translated: CASSLERGEYNEQFF.

This clone was seen only a few times. This sequence joins TRBV7-9 and TRBJ1-4, with 9 bases lining up with TRBD1. V was clipped by 4 bases and J by 5 bases; unmatched bases: 5. The germline V gene has CDR1 SEHNR and CDR2 FQNEAQ (reference sequence). The CDR3 is 15 residues long. CDR3 protein: CASSYLTGGNEKLFF. In DNA, the CDR3 is TGTGCCAGCAGCTACCTGACAGGGGGAAATGAAAAACTGTTTTTT.

The chain joins TRBV7-8 to TRBJ1-5, with 9 bases aligning to TRBD1. In germline, CDR1 is SGHVS, CDR2 FQNEAQ. This CDR3 contains 18 residues. J was trimmed by 1 base and V by 5 bases; bases with no gene match: 12. The CDR3 bases are TGTGCCAGCAGCCAGACCCGGGACAGGGATCGGAGCAATCAGCCCCAGCATTTT. Amino acids: CASSQTRDRDRSNQPQHF.

The V and J genes are TRBV19 and TRBJ2-7; no definite D call. Looked up from germline, CDR1 is LNHDA and CDR2 is SQIVND (reference sequence). The CDR3 has 15 residues. Trimming shortened V by 5 bases and J by 0 bases, and 14 bases separated the two germline ends. This CDR3 is CASSSPGASSYEQYF. The CDR3 DNA reads as TGTGCCAGTAGTTCGCCAGGAGCGAGCTCCTACGAGCAGTACTTC.

The chain has TRBV14 and TRBJ2-3, with 9 bases that match TRBD1. Trimming took 1 base from V and 8 from J; bases not matched to a gene: 4. The germline V gene has CDR1 SGHDN and CDR2 FVKESK. There are 14 residues in the CDR3. The CDR3 reads CASSQGTTGGTQYF. Written as DNA, the CDR3 is TGTGCCAGCAGCCAAGGGACGACAGGGGGTACGCAGTATTTT.

The rearrangement links TRBV2 to TRBJ1-2; TRBD1 might be the D (6 bases). CDR1 is SNHLY and CDR2 is FYNNEI in the germline V gene. The CDR3 runs 12 residues. The V end was cut by 8 bases, the J end by 2 bases, with 9 bases between. CDR3 loop: CASFTGNYGYTF. CDR3 coding DNA: TGTGCCAGCTTTACAGGGAACTATGGCTACACCTTC.